Below are 5 T cell receptor beta chains sequenced from a single sample in a study of OX40 agonist ivuxolimab in advanced cancers. Data came from immunoSEQ multiplex PCR; TCRdb stores just in-frame clones and leaves some out. This sample has around 43,000 clones, with around 89% found just once. The sequencing here drew on CD4+ or CD8+ T cells sorted from blood, taken in a trial of the OX40 agonist ivuxolimab. The origin of the receptors is an adult with an advanced solid tumor such as melanoma, head and neck, liver or kidney cancer.

In DNA, the CDR3 is TGCAGTGCTAGAGCCAATGAAGGGCAGTTCTTC. This sequence encodes CSARANEGQFF. V is TRBV20-1 and J is TRBJ2-1; D remains ambiguous. CDR3 size: 11 residues. The germline V gene encodes CDR1 DFQATT and CDR2 SNEGSKA (reference sequence). Trimming left V 1 base short and J 12 bases short, with 10 bases between.

V gene TRBV30 combines with J gene TRBJ1-5; D unclear. The CDR3 sequence is 14 residues long. CDR1 is GTSNPN, CDR2 SVGIG, per germline (reference sequence). V was shortened by 1 base and J by 0 bases, with 7 bases between the two germline ends. In nucleotides, the CDR3 is TGTGCCTGGAGTGCGGATAATAGCAATCAGCCCCAGCATTTT. It translates to CAWSADNSNQPQHF. Supplemented by reference TRBV30 and TRBJ1-5, the full variable domain reads SQTIHQWPATLVQPVGSPLSLECTVEGTSNPNLYWYRQAAGRGLQLLFYSVGIGQISSEVPQNLSASRPQDRQFILSSKKLLLSDSGFYLCAWSADNSNQPQHFGDGTRLSIL.

J is TRBJ1-1 and V is TRBV5-5; 8 bases align to TRBD1. Germline CDR1 reads SGHKS; CDR2 reads YYEKEE (reference sequence). Unmatched junction bases numbered 9, after V lost 4 bases and J lost 4 bases. CDR3 length: 15 amino acids. The CDR3 reads CASSPKDRAGTEAFF. CDR3 coding DNA: TGTGCCAGCAGCCCGAAGGACAGGGCAGGCACTGAAGCTTTCTTT.

CDR3 DNA: TGTGCCAGCAGCCCATCAACGCGGACCCTCTGGGAGCAGTACTTC. Protein sequence: CASSPSTRTLWEQYF. This chain joins TRBV7-9 and TRBJ2-7, with unresolved D. The CDR3 covers 15 residues. The germline V gene has CDR1 SEHNR and CDR2 FQNEAQ (reference sequence). V lost 5 bases to trimming and J lost 7 bases, with 21 bases between them.

The chain has TRBV5-6 and TRBJ2-1, with D perhaps TRBD2 (5 bases). V lost 2 bases, J lost 9 bases, and 15 bases lay in between. Germline CDR1 reads SGHDT; CDR2 reads YYEEEE. The CDR3 is 14 amino acids. The CDR3: CASSFIPLAGEQFF. CDR3 coding DNA: TGTGCCAGCAGCTTTATTCCGCTAGCAGGTGAGCAGTTCTTC.